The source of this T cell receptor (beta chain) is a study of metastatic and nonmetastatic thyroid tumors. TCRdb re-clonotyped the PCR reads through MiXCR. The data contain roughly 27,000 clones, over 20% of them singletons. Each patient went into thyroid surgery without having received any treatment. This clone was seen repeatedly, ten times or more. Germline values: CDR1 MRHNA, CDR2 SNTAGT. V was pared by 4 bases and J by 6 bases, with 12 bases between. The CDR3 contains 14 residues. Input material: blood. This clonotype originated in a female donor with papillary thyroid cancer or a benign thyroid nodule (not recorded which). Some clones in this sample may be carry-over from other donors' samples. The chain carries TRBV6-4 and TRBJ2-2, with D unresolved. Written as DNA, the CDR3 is TGTGCCAGCAGTGCCCTAGTGTGGGCCGGGGAGCTGTTTTTT. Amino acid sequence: CASSALVWAGELFF.